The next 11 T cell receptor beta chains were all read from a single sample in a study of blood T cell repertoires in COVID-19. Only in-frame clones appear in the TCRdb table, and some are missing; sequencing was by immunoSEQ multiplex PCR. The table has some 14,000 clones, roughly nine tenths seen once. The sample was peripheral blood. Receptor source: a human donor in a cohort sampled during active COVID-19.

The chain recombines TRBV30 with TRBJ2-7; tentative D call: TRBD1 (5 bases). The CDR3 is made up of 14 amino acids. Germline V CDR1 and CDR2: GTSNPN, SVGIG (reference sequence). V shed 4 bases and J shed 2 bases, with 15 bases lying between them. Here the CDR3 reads CAWTPLAGTYEQYF. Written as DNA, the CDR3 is TGTGCCTGGACCCCGCTGGCAGGGACCTACGAGCAGTACTTC.

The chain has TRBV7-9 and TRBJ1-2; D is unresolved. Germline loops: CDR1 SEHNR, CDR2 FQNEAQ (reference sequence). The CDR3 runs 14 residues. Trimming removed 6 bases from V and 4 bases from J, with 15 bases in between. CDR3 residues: CASRRGPSVYGYTF. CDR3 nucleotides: TGTGCCAGCAGGCGAGGGCCTTCGGTCTATGGCTACACCTTC.

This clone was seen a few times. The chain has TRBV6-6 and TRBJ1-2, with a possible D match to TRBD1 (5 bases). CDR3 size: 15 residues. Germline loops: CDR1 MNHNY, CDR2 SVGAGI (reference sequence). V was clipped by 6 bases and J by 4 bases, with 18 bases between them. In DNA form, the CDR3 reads TGTGCCAGCAGACCCCCCGGGGGGTCTGGCTATGGCTACACCTTC. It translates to CASRPPGGSGYGYTF.

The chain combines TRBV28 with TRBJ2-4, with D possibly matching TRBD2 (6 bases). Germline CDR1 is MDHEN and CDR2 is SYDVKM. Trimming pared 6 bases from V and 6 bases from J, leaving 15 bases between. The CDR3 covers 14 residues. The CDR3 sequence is CASSVPGEANIQYF. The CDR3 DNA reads TGTGCCAGCAGCGTGCCTGGGGAGGCAAACATTCAGTACTTC. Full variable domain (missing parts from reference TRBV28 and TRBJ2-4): DVKVTQSSRYLVKRTGEKVFLECVQDMDHENMFWYRQDPGLGLRLIYFSYDVKMKEKGDIPEGYSVSREKKERFSLILESASTNQTSMYLCASSVPGEANIQYFGAGTRLSVL.

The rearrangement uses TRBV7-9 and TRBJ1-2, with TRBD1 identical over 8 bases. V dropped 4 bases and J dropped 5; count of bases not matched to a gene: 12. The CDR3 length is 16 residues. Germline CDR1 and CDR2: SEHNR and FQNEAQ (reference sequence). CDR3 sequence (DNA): TGTGCCAGCAGCTCCGGACAGGGAAGGCAAGGGTATGGCTACACCTTC. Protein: CASSSGQGRQGYGYTF.

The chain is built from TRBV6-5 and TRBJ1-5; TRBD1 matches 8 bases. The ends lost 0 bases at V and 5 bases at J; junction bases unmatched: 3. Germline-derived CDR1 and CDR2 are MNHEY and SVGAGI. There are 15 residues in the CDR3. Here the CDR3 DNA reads TGTGCCAGCAGTTACTCGACAGGGGAACATCAGCCCCAGCATTTT. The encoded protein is CASSYSTGEHQPQHF.

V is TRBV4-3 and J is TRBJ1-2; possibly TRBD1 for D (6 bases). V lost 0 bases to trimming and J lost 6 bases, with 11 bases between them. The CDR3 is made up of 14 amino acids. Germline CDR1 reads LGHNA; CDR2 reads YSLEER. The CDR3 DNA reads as TGCGCCAGCAGCCAAGAAACAGGGCTTAATGGCTACACCTTC. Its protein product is CASSQETGLNGYTF.

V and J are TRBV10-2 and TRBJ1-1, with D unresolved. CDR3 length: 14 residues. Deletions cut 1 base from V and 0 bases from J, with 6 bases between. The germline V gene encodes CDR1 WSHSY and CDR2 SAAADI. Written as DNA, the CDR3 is TGCGCCAGCAGTGAGTACACACTGAACACTGAAGCTTTCTTT. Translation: CASSEYTLNTEAFF.

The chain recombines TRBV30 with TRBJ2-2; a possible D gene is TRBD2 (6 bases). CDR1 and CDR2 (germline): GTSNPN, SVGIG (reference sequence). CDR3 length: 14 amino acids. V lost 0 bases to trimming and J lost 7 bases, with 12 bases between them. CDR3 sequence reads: CAWSVISGDGELFF. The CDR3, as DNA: TGTGCCTGGAGTGTTATCTCGGGAGACGGGGAGCTGTTTTTT.

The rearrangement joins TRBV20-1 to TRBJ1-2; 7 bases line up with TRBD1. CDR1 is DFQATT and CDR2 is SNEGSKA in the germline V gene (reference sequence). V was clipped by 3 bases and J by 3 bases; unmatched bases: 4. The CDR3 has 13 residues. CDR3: CSASDRVHYGYTF. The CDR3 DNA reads TGCAGTGCTAGTGACAGGGTGCACTATGGCTACACCTTC.

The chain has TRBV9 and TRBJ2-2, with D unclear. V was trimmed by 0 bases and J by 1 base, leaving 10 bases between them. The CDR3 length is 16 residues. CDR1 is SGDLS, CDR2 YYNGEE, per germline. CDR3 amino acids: CASSVALTGNTGELFF. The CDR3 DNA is TGTGCCAGCAGCGTAGCCCTTACCGGGAACACCGGGGAGCTGTTTTTT.